Listed here are 11 T cell receptor beta chains from one sample, sequenced in a study of cytomegalovirus exposure and HLA in healthy donors. PCR used 60 Vbeta primers and 13 Jbeta primers. The table came from immunoSEQ multiplex PCR; TCRdb's copy has only in-frame clones and leaves some out. The sample lists under 200,000 clones; approximately 67% were seen once. What was sequenced was PBMCs. The receptors come from a woman under 30 in good health and CMV-seropositive.

The rearrangement uses TRBV28 and TRBJ1-1; D is possibly TRBD1 (5 bases). The V and J ends lost 0 bases and 4 bases respectively, with 18 bases between them. The germline V gene encodes CDR1 MDHEN and CDR2 SYDVKM. The CDR3 length is 17 residues. CDR3 amino acids: CASSLWAGPGDSTEAFF. The CDR3 DNA follows: TGTGCCAGCAGTTTATGGGCAGGTCCCGGTGACAGCACTGAAGCTTTCTTT.

The chain couples TRBV7-6 to TRBJ2-2; D might be TRBD2 (5 bases). Germline V gene sequence: CDR1 SGHVS, CDR2 FNYEAQ. The CDR3 spans 15 residues. The V and J ends lost 0 bases and 7 bases respectively, with 12 bases between them. The DNA of the CDR3 is TGTGCCAGCAGCTTAGCGATCGGGAATGACGGGGAGCTGTTTTTT. Amino acid sequence: CASSLAIGNDGELFF.

This chain uses TRBV7-2 with TRBJ1-1; D uncertain. The V gene lost 5 bases and the J gene lost 0 bases, with 16 bases spanning the gap. Germline lookup yields CDR1 SGHTA and CDR2 FQGNSA. CDR3 size: 16 residues. The CDR3, as DNA: TGTGCCAGCAGCCCATCCGGGCGGGCACTGAACACTGAAGCTTTCTTT. Translated: CASSPSGRALNTEAFF.

This clone was seen a single time. The rearrangement joins TRBV27 to TRBJ1-5; 7 nucleotides line up with TRBD1. The germline CDR1 and CDR2 sequences are MNHEY and SMNVEV (reference sequence). The CDR3 totals 15 residues. Unmatched junction bases numbered 6, after V lost 2 bases and J lost 5 bases. CDR3 in amino acids: CASSLRSGGDQPQHF. The CDR3 DNA reads TGTGCCAGCAGTTTACGATCAGGGGGTGATCAGCCCCAGCATTTT.

V and J are TRBV30 and TRBJ1-6; D is possibly TRBD1 (5 bases). This CDR3 contains 15 residues. CDR1 and CDR2 from the germline V gene are GTSNPN and SVGIG (reference sequence). Trimming shortened V by 3 bases and J by 0 bases, and 9 bases separated the two germline ends. The CDR3 loop reads CAWRIDSSYNSPLHF. CDR3 DNA sequence: TGTGCCTGGAGAATTGACAGCTCCTATAATTCACCCCTCCACTTT.

The chain links TRBV27 to TRBJ1-1, with 7 bases identical to TRBD1. With 5 bases clipped from V and 6 bases from J, the junction kept 15 bases outside the gene matches. Germline CDR1 and CDR2: MNHEY and SMNVEV (reference sequence). The CDR3 is made up of 16 amino acids. The CDR3: CASSIRSTGRRAEAFF. The CDR3 DNA is TGTGCCAGCAGTATACGTTCGACAGGGAGAAGGGCTGAAGCTTTCTTT.

This chain uses TRBV6-1 with TRBJ1-1; TRBD1 matches at 7 bases. The trim removed 8 bases at V and 8 bases at J, leaving 14 bases unmatched. The CDR3 length is 14 residues. Germline V gene sequence: CDR1 MNHNS, CDR2 SASEGT. The CDR3 protein is CASSSGGTVVEAFF. The CDR3 DNA is TGTGCCAGCTCGTCAGGGGGTACGGTCGTGGAAGCTTTCTTT.

V is TRBV5-1 and J is TRBJ2-5, with a weak D call TRBD1 (5 bases). The CDR3 runs to 13 residues. Germline V lookup: CDR1 SGHRS, CDR2 YFSETQ. V dropped 4 bases and J dropped 1 base, with 8 bases sitting between them. DNA of the CDR3: TGCGCCAGCAGCCGACAGTCCCAAGAGACCCAGTACTTC. Translating gives CASSRQSQETQYF.

The rearrangement joins TRBV5-4 to TRBJ1-1; TRBD1 agrees at 8 bases. The CDR3 contains 15 residues. The V gene end was trimmed by 2 bases and the J gene end by 1 base; junction bases not matched to a gene: 4. Germline CDR1 SGHNT, CDR2 YYREEE (reference sequence). CDR3 in amino acids: CASSLTGGGNTEAFF. The CDR3 DNA reads TGTGCCAGCAGCTTAACAGGGGGGGGGAACACTGAAGCTTTCTTT.

The chain is built from TRBV19 and TRBJ2-7; the D gene is possibly TRBD1 (6 bases). V was trimmed by 2 bases and J by 7 bases, leaving 6 bases between them. This CDR3 spans 11 amino acids. In germline, CDR1 is LNHDA, CDR2 SQIVND (reference sequence). The DNA of the CDR3 is TGTGCCAGTAGTATACAGGGGGAGCAGTACTTC. It encodes CASSIQGEQYF.

A single count supports this clone. CDR3 bases: TGTGCCAGCAGAGAAATAGCGGGGTCGGCCGGGGAGCTGTTTTTT. Its translation is CASREIAGSAGELFF. The genes are TRBV6-6 and TRBJ2-2; 8 positions agree with TRBD2. The length of the CDR3 is 15 residues. The germline CDR1 and CDR2 sequences are MNHNY and SVGAGI (reference sequence). J was trimmed by 6 bases and V by 6 bases; bases with no gene match: 9.